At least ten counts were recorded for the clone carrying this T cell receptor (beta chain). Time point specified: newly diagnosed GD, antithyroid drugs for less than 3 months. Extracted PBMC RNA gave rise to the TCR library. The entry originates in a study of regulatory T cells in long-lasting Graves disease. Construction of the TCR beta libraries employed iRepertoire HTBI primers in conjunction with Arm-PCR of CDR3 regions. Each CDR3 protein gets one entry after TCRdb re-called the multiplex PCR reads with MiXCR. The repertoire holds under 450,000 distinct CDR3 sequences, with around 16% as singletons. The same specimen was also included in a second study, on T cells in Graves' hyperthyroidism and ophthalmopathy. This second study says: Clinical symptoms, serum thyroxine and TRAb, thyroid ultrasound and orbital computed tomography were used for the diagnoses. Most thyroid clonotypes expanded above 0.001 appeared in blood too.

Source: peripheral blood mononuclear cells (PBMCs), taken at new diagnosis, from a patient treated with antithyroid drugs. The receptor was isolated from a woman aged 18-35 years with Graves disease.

CDR3 sequence reads: CASSSGPSGSTGELFF. CDR3 DNA: TGTGCCAGCAGCTCCGGGCCTAGCGGGAGTACCGGGGAGCTGTTTTTT. The chain recombines TRBV11-3 with TRBJ2-2, with 10 bases matching TRBD2. J was trimmed by 5 bases and V by 4 bases; bases with no gene match: 7. CDR3 length: 16 residues. Germline loops: CDR1 SGHNT, CDR2 YENEEA.